This TCR beta chain was sequenced in a study of cytomegalovirus exposure and HLA in healthy donors. Study-wide findings and caveats: Presence/absence results assume similar sequencing depth per donor, which may not hold. TCR beta V- and J-gene trimming was later associated with a missense DCLRE1C variant. Most CMV-associated TCR beta chains were later found to appear HLA-restricted.

The primer mix had 60 Vbeta and 13 Jbeta primers. Sequenced by immunoSEQ multiplex PCR; TCRdb stores in-frame clones only, minus some. The sample includes approximately 170,000 clones, around 79% seen only once; the top ten take about 2.4%. Concerning this clone: The target antigen is unknown.

Germline V lookup: CDR1 KGHSH, CDR2 LQKENI. V was pared by 0 bases and J by 7 bases, with 6 bases of the junction left unmatched. This CDR3 spans 16 amino acids. The chain links TRBV18 to TRBJ2-5; 12 bases agree with TRBD1. This sequence originates from a middle-aged woman in good health and CMV-seropositive. The material sequenced was PBMCs. CDR3 sequence reads: CASSPPGQGAYGTQYF. CDR3 nucleotides: TGTGCCAGCTCACCACCGGGACAGGGGGCCTACGGGACCCAGTACTTC.